These 2 T cell receptor beta chains came from one sample sequenced in a study of cytomegalovirus exposure and HLA in healthy donors. Amplification used 60 Vbeta primers and 13 Jbeta primers. Clones were sequenced by immunoSEQ multiplex PCR, and TCRdb holds only the in-frame ones, with some missing. The sample includes approximately 200,000 clones, around 77% of them seen just once. Sequencing was done on a sample of PBMCs. The receptors derive from a young man in good health and CMV-seronegative.

The chain couples TRBV5-1 to TRBJ2-7; the match to TRBD2 covers 9 bases. The CDR3 covers 15 residues. CDR1 and CDR2 from the germline V gene are SGHRS and YFSETQ. V lost 0 bases to trimming and J lost 4 bases; unmatched junction nucleotides: 5. As DNA, the CDR3 is TGCGCCAGCAGCTTGGTCGTTAGCGGGAGATACGAGCAGTACTTC. It specifies CASSLVVSGRYEQYF.

The genes are TRBV6-1 and TRBJ2-7, with 8 bases lining up with TRBD2. This CDR3 contains 16 residues. Germline V gene sequence: CDR1 MNHNS, CDR2 SASEGT. J lost 2 bases, V lost 6 bases, and 12 bases had no gene match. The CDR3 protein is CASRERAGESTYEQYF. DNA of the CDR3: TGTGCCAGCAGGGAAAGAGCGGGAGAGTCCACCTACGAGCAGTACTTC.